This passage covers 23 T cell receptor beta chains from one sample sequenced in a study of T cell responses to AZD1222 COVID-19 vaccine. The data were produced by immunoSEQ multiplex PCR, yet TCRdb's version contains in-frame clones alone and is incomplete. The sample has 150,000 to 200,000 clones; 75% to 90% are singletons. The sample here was peripheral blood, taken on day 0 of MenACWY control vaccination. All receptors derive from an adult in good health.

This clone appeared a few times. The chain employs TRBV15 and TRBJ1-1; D remains unclear. The CDR3 totals 13 residues. V was pared by 9 bases and J by 3 bases, with 14 bases between. Germline V gene data show CDR1 as LNHNV and CDR2 as YYDKDF (reference sequence). As DNA, the CDR3 is TGTGCCACGGCAAGGGCAGAATACACTGAAGCTTTCTTT. Its protein is CATARAEYTEAFF. The full variable domain, in which reference TRBV15 and TRBJ1-1 provide the parts outside the CDR3, is DAMVIQNPRYQVTQFGKPVTLSCSQTLNHNVMYWYQQKSSQAPKLLFHYYDKDFNNEADTPDNFQSRRPNTSFCFLDIRSPGLGDTAMYLCATARAEYTEAFFGQGTRLTVV.

The genes are TRBV18 and TRBJ1-2, with 8 nucleotides matching TRBD1. The CDR3 length is 15 residues. Germline V lookup: CDR1 KGHSH, CDR2 LQKENI. The V gene end was trimmed by 8 bases and the J gene end by 4 bases; junction bases not matched to a gene: 12. DNA of the CDR3: TGTGCCAGCACAGGATTGGGGGACAGGTCCTATGGCTACACCTTC. It yields the protein CASTGLGDRSYGYTF. Full variable domain (rest looked up from reference TRBV18 and TRBJ1-2): NAGVMQNPRHLVRRRGQEARLRCSPMKGHSHVYWYRQLPEEGLKFMVYLQKENIIDESGMPKERFSAEFPKEGPSILRIQQVVRGDSAAYFCASTGLGDRSYGYTFGSGTRLTVV.

The chain has TRBV2 and TRBJ2-7, with 8 bases matching TRBD1. The CDR3 has 15 residues. The germline V gene encodes CDR1 SNHLY and CDR2 FYNNEI. J gave up 2 bases and V 10 bases, and 13 bases lay outside the gene matches. CDR3 nucleotide sequence: TGTGCCATCCAAGTCCAGGACAGGGTTACCTACGAGCAGTACTTC. Its translation: CAIQVQDRVTYEQYF.

CDR3 residues: CASSHRYPQRTYNSPLHF. The DNA for the CDR3 is TGTGCCAGCAGCCACCGGTATCCGCAGAGAACCTATAATTCACCCCTCCACTTT. The V gene is TRBV5-8, the J gene TRBJ1-6; no clear D. The CDR3 covers 18 residues. The germline V gene encodes CDR1 SGHTS and CDR2 YDEGEE. The ends were cut back, 4 bases at V and 2 bases at J, with 19 bases in the middle. Based on the CDR3 plus reference TRBV5-8 and TRBJ1-6, the full variable domain is EAGVTQSPTHLIKTRGQQATLRCSPISGHTSVYWYQQALGLGLQFLLWYDEGEERNRGNFPPRFSGRQFPNYSSELNVNALELEDSALYLCASSHRYPQRTYNSPLHFGNGTRLTVT.

V and J are TRBV7-3 and TRBJ2-2; D could derive from TRBD1 or TRBD2 (5 bases each). Trimming removed 3 bases at V and 0 bases at J, with 11 bases between. The CDR3 runs to 16 residues. Looked up from germline, CDR1 is SGHTA and CDR2 is FQGTGA. The CDR3 nucleotides read TGTGCCAGCAGCTTCTCCGGGACGGCGAACACCGGGGAGCTGTTTTTT. It is translated as CASSFSGTANTGELFF.

The chain uses TRBV5-8 and TRBJ1-2; D is possibly TRBD1 (6 bases). Germline loops: CDR1 SGHTS, CDR2 YDEGEE. This CDR3 comprises 13 residues. V dropped 2 bases and J dropped 5 bases, with 10 bases sitting between them. The CDR3 loop reads CASSLQGPYGYTF. The CDR3 coding sequence is TGTGCCAGCAGCTTACAGGGACCATATGGCTACACCTTC.

The chain recombines TRBV29-1 with TRBJ1-2; tentatively, D is TRBD1 (6 bases). There are 16 residues in the CDR3. Per the germline V gene, CDR1 is SQVTM and CDR2 is ANQGSEA. Trimming took 0 bases from V and 5 from J, leaving 19 bases between them. The DNA of the CDR3 is TGCAGCGTTGAAGATCGGGGGCAGCTCATCCATTATGGCTACACCTTC. This translates into CSVEDRGQLIHYGYTF. Drawing the rest from reference TRBV29-1 and TRBJ1-2, the complete variable domain is SAVISQKPSRDICQRGTSLTIQCQVDSQVTMMFWYRQQPGQSLTLIATANQGSEATYESGFVIDKFPISRPNLTFSTLTVSNMSPEDSSIYLCSVEDRGQLIHYGYTFGSGTRLTVV.

The chain is built from TRBV3-1 (or the pseudogene TRBV3-2) and TRBJ2-7; D remains ambiguous. Germline CDR1 reads LGHDT; CDR2 reads YNNKEL (reference sequence). Trimming removed 0 bases at V and 0 bases at J, with 15 bases between. The CDR3 totals 17 residues. CDR3 DNA sequence: TGTGCCAGCAGCCAAGATTTAAGCGTTCACTACTCCTACGAGCAGTACTTC. Protein: CASSQDLSVHYSYEQYF.

The rearrangement links TRBV6-5 to TRBJ1-5, with a possible D match to TRBD1 (5 bases). Germline assignment: CDR1 MNHEY and CDR2 SVGAGI. Deletions cut 7 bases from V and 0 bases from J, with 10 bases between. This CDR3 spans 14 amino acids. In nucleotides, the CDR3 is TGTGCCAGCAAGGACACCCTTAGCAATCAGCCCCAGCATTTT. It codes for CASKDTLSNQPQHF.

This clone was detected only once. The chain has TRBV7-2 and TRBJ1-2; D perhaps matches TRBD1 (5 bases). Germline lookup yields CDR1 SGHTA and CDR2 FQGNSA. The CDR3 consists of 13 residues. V was clipped by 5 bases and J by 2 bases, with 9 bases between them. CDR3 protein: CASSPDSNYGYTF. The CDR3 DNA is TGTGCCAGCAGCCCCGACAGCAACTATGGCTACACCTTC.

This chain connects TRBV7-3 to TRBJ2-1, with a tentative D call TRBD1 (5 bases). Trimming shortened V by 3 bases and J by 10 bases, and 10 bases separated the two germline ends. The CDR3 consists of 12 residues. Germline V CDR1 and CDR2: SGHTA, FQGTGA. CDR3 DNA sequence: TGTGCCAGCAGCTTGGACACCCGGGAGCAGTTCTTC. Encoded protein: CASSLDTREQFF.

The CDR3 protein is CASRPHRGLNTEAFF. For the CDR3, the DNA is TGTGCCAGCAGGCCTCACAGGGGGCTGAACACTGAAGCTTTCTTT. V gene TRBV6-5 combines with J gene TRBJ1-1, with 9 nucleotides matching TRBD1. The CDR3 consists of 15 residues. The junction had 5 bases not matched to a gene; V was cut back by 6 bases and J by 0 bases. Germline CDR1 is MNHEY and CDR2 is SVGAGI.

The V gene is TRBV6-5, the J gene TRBJ1-3; D gene unclear. The CDR3 totals 16 residues. Per germline, CDR1 MNHEY and CDR2 SVGAGI. The ends were cut back, 0 bases at V and 0 bases at J, with 9 bases in the middle. In DNA form, the CDR3 reads TGTGCCAGCAGTTACTCAGGATCAGGCTCTGGAAACACCATATATTTT. As protein: CASSYSGSGSGNTIYF.

This chain connects TRBV6-5 to TRBJ2-7; D may be TRBD1 (6 bases). Trimming removed 0 bases from V and 2 bases from J, with 8 bases in between. CDR1 and CDR2 (germline): MNHEY, SVGAGI. This CDR3 is built from 14 residues. For the CDR3, the DNA is TGTGCCAGCAGTTACTCGGACAGTACCTACGAGCAGTACTTC. Translated: CASSYSDSTYEQYF.

In DNA form, the CDR3 reads TGTGCCAGCAGTTACGTCGACAGGGTCCAAGAGACCCAGTACTTC. Its translation: CASSYVDRVQETQYF. V and J are TRBV6-2 or TRBV6-3 and TRBJ2-5, with 7 bases aligning to TRBD1. The length of the CDR3 is 15 residues. In germline, CDR1 is MNHEY, CDR2 SVGEGT. The V segment lost 2 bases and the J segment 1 base; nucleotides outside the gene matches: 4.

This chain uses TRBV7-8 with TRBJ1-2; TRBD1 matches at 9 bases. V dropped 7 bases and J dropped 4; count of bases not matched to a gene: 7. Per the germline V gene, CDR1 is SGHVS and CDR2 is FQNEAQ. The CDR3 extends over 14 amino acids. As DNA, the CDR3 is TGTGCCAGCATGCGGACAGGGGACATCTATGGCTACACCTTC. This encodes CASMRTGDIYGYTF.

The chain has TRBV7-2 and TRBJ1-1; D is unclear. The CDR3 has 15 residues. V was trimmed by 1 base and J by 1 base, leaving 10 bases between them. Germline V CDR1 and CDR2: SGHTA, FQGNSA. The CDR3 DNA sequence: TGTGCCAGCAGCTTAGTGATTTTCGCGAACACTGAAGCTTTCTTT. Amino acid sequence: CASSLVIFANTEAFF.

The chain carries TRBV7-8 and TRBJ1-4; D gene unclear. Germline V CDR1 and CDR2: SGHVS, FQNEAQ. V dropped 2 bases and J dropped 0 bases, with 10 bases sitting between them. The CDR3 consists of 16 residues. The CDR3 bases are TGTGCCAGCAGCTTAAATAGGGTTGCAACTAATGAAAAACTGTTTTTT. This sequence encodes CASSLNRVATNEKLFF. The full variable domain, rest sourced from reference TRBV7-8 and TRBJ1-4, is GAGVSQSPRYKVAKRGQDVALRCDPISGHVSLFWYQQALGQGPEFLTYFQNEAQLDKSGLPSDRFFAERPEGSVSTLKIQRTQQEDSAVYLCASSLNRVATNEKLFFGSGTQLSVL.

The chain uses TRBV11-2 and TRBJ2-7; tentatively, D is TRBD1 (5 bases). This CDR3 region has 16 residues. Germline V gene lookup returns CDR1 SGHAT and CDR2 FQNNGV. The V and J ends lost 0 bases and 1 base respectively, with 13 bases between them. CDR3 coding DNA: TGTGCCAGCAGCTTAGATCCGAGGACACCTTCCTACGAGCAGTACTTC. The encoded protein is CASSLDPRTPSYEQYF.

The chain combines TRBV9 with TRBJ2-7, with 8 bases identical to TRBD2. From germline, CDR1 is SGDLS and CDR2 YYNGEE. Trimming removed 3 bases from V and 4 bases from J; junction bases left unmatched: 12. This CDR3 is built from 16 residues. CDR3 region: CASSEFSGGTGYEQYF. The CDR3 bases are TGTGCCAGCAGCGAATTCTCGGGAGGGACCGGGTACGAGCAGTACTTC. The full variable domain, its missing parts supplied by reference TRBV9 and TRBJ2-7, is DSGVTQTPKHLITATGQRVTLRCSPRSGDLSVYWYQQSLDQGLQFLIQYYNGEERAKGNILERFSAQQFPDLHSELNLSSLELGDSALYFCASSEFSGGTGYEQYFGPGTRLTVT.

There are a few counts of this clone. The V gene is TRBV5-4, the J gene TRBJ2-3; TRBD1 matches 9 bases. Trimming cost V 3 bases and J 1 base; bases outside gene matches: 3. This CDR3 has 15 residues. The germline V gene has CDR1 SGHNT and CDR2 YYREEE (reference sequence). This CDR3 reads CASSSGQGRTDTQYF. CDR3 nucleotide sequence: TGTGCCAGCAGCTCCGGACAGGGGCGCACAGATACGCAGTATTTT.

The chain links TRBV10-3 to TRBJ1-2; 10 bases are a match to TRBD1. Germline CDR1 reads ENHRY; CDR2 reads SYGVKD. The CDR3 totals 14 residues. Trimming cost V 7 bases and J 7 bases; bases outside gene matches: 9. CDR3 sequence: CAINSGTGAFGYTF. Written as DNA, the CDR3 is TGTGCCATCAACTCCGGGACAGGGGCCTTTGGCTACACCTTC.

V and J are TRBV6-5 and TRBJ1-4, with 7 nucleotides matching TRBD1. This CDR3 spans 14 amino acids. V shed 5 bases and J 10 bases; nucleotides not matched to a gene: 10. Germline CDR1 and CDR2: MNHEY and SVGAGI. The CDR3 sequence: CASSPTGSVGKLFF. The CDR3 nucleotides read TGTGCCAGCAGTCCGACAGGGTCTGTTGGAAAACTGTTTTTT.